This T cell receptor beta chain was identified in a study of blood T cell repertoires in COVID-19. Study information: PBMCs, B-cell-depleted T cells, or T cells provided the cDNA or gDNA that made up the material.

CDR1 SEHNR and CDR2 FQNEAQ come from the germline V gene (reference sequence). This CDR3 has 12 residues. V gave up 4 bases and J gave up 7 bases, with 8 bases separating them. Sequencing used immunoSEQ multiplex PCR; TCRdb keeps in-frame clones, though not all of them. The sample lists roughly 300,000 clones, around 84% occurring once. Researchers sorted participants into cohorts using their self-reported clinical history. Recovered status applied to Cohort 3 donors who had two consecutive negative PCRs. It also applied to those with clearance or with symptom resolution. V usage is TRBV7-9 and J usage is TRBJ1-5; no firm D call. This TCR was sampled from a woman aged 18-29 years who had recovered from COVID-19. The sequenced sample consisted of PBMCs or T cells enriched from blood (not recorded which). The CDR3 coding sequence is TGTGCCAGCAGCTCGCCGGGGCAGCCCCAGCATTTT. It encodes CASSSPGQPQHF.